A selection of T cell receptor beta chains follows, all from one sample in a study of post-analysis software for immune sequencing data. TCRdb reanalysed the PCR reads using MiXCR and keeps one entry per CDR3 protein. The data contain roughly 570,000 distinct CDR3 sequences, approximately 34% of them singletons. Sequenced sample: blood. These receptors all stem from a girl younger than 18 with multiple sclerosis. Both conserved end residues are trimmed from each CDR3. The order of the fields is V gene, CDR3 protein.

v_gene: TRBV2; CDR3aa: ASSEGLAGGENIQY
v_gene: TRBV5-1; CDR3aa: ASSLEDSYNEQF
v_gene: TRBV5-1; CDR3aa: ASSLVAQRSGYEQY
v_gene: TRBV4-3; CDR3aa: ASSLAQWGYDSGANVLT
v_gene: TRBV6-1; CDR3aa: ASSEPKETQF
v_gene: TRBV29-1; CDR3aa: SVENQGWGGYT
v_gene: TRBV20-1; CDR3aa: SANKVSGANSNQPQH
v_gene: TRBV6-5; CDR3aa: ASRRGGTGRHEQY
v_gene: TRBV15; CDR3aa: ATSKTGTWGETQY
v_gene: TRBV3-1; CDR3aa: ASSQGGDRGQTYGYT
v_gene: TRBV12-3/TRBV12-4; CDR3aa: ASSPFAYEQY
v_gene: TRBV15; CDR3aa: ATSRWEPGGPLETQY
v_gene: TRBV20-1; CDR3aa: SARGTRETSSYEQY
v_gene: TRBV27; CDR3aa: ASSARAGVTDTQY
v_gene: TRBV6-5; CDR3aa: ASSYSSGGGNEQF
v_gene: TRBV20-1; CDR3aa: SSKEDRRYGYT
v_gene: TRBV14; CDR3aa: ASSQELAQY
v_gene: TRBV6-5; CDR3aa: ASSYSGADGYT
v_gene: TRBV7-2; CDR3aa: ASSSRRESYNSPLH
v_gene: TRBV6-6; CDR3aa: ASSLGGLENTIY
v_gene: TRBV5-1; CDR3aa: ASSKTDPNYGYT
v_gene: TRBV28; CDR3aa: ASSLPGQGSETQF
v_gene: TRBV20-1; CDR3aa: SAASGQFNQPQH
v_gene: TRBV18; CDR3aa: ASSPLTGVTEAF
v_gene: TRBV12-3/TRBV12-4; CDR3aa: ASSQTADCGYT
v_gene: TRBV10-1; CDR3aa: ASSGQTNTEAF